This T cell receptor beta chain emerged from a study of shared clonotypes between healthy human individuals. Study-wide results and caveats: On the whole, naive subsets had larger estimated richness than memory subsets had. It was the non-shared clonotypes that had lower generation probabilities than clonotypes shared by all four donors.

Note on this clone: Its antigen is as yet unknown.

Deep-level settings were used for running the assay. The assay was immunoSEQ multiplex PCR, and TCRdb's table has in-frame clones only and misses some. The data hold millions of clones, with 95% observed a single time. This CDR3 is built from 14 residues. Trimming removed 3 bases at V and 4 bases at J, with 9 bases between. Germline CDR1 reads SGHNT; CDR2 reads YENEEA. The clonotype originates from a man aged 18 to 29 in good health. The material sequenced was naive CD4+ T cells sorted from blood. As for subset: CD45RA+ positively selected. The V gene is TRBV11-3, the J gene TRBJ2-2; D remains unclear. The CDR3 sequence is CASSFRAGTGELFF. CDR3 nucleotide sequence: TGTGCCAGCAGCTTCCGGGCCGGCACCGGGGAGCTGTTTTTT. Looking up the rest from reference TRBV11-3 and TRBJ2-2 gives the full variable domain: EAGVVQSPRYKIIEKKQPVAFWCNPISGHNTLYWYLQNLGQGPELLIRYENEEAVDDSQLPKDRFSAERLKGVDSTLKIQPAELGDSAVYLCASSFRAGTGELFFGEGSRLTVL.